These 24 T cell receptor beta chains share one sample of origin, sequenced in a study of CD8 T cells in Susac syndrome. The RNA input was about 0.45 to 1 ug, and it was reverse transcribed with random hexamers. TCRdb redid the calling of the immunoSEQ multiplex PCR reads with MiXCR, one entry per CDR3 protein. Of about 120,000 distinct CDR3 sequences in the sample, 92% were seen once. Sequencing used CD4+ T cells from PBMCs. The receptors here all came from a human donor in good health.

The CDR3 is CSVEDPGGGSYNEQFF. CDR3 coding DNA: TGCAGCGTTGAAGATCCGGGCGGGGGCTCCTACAATGAGCAGTTCTTC. This chain connects TRBV29-1 to TRBJ2-1; 7 positions agree with TRBD2. Trimming at V came to 0 bases and at J to 0 bases, leaving 5 bases not matched to a gene. Germline values: CDR1 SQVTM, CDR2 ANQGSEA. The CDR3 sequence is 16 residues long.

The genes are TRBV24-1 and TRBJ2-7; 9 bases fit TRBD1. Germline loops: CDR1 KGHDR, CDR2 SFDVKD. J was trimmed by 7 bases and V by 3 bases; bases with no gene match: 12. The CDR3 is 16 amino acids. CDR3 amino acids: CATSDPDRGRFREQYF. The CDR3 region has the DNA TGTGCCACCAGTGATCCGGACAGGGGCAGGTTCAGGGAGCAGTACTTC.

The chain is built from TRBV7-2 and TRBJ2-7; maybe TRBD2 (5 bases). Trimming took 2 bases from V and 7 from J, leaving 21 bases between them. Germline CDR1 reads SGHTA; CDR2 reads FQGNSA. CDR3 size: 16 residues. CDR3: CASSLSRAGYPLEQYF. The CDR3 bases are TGTGCCAGCAGCTTAAGCCGGGCGGGCTACCCTCTGGAGCAGTACTTC.

This rearrangement joins TRBV7-6 to TRBJ1-6; D not certain. V lost 1 base, J lost 9 bases, and 13 bases lay in between. The CDR3 covers 15 residues. CDR1 is SGHVS and CDR2 is FNYEAQ in the germline V gene. DNA for the CDR3: TGTGCCAGCAGCTTAGGCACCGGGTTCGGTTCACCCCTCCACTTT. Residues: CASSLGTGFGSPLHF.

The chain has TRBV5-1 and TRBJ1-1; the D gene is possibly TRBD1 (6 bases). The length of the CDR3 is 14 residues. V was clipped by 4 bases and J by 0 bases, with 10 bases between them. CDR1 SGHRS and CDR2 YFSETQ come from the germline V gene. CDR3 in DNA: TGCGCCAGCAGCGCGGGACACTTGAACACTGAAGCTTTCTTT. Its protein product is CASSAGHLNTEAFF.

The rearrangement links TRBV7-8 to TRBJ2-5; weak D call: TRBD2 (6 bases). The CDR3 has 15 residues. Trimming stripped 5 bases from V and 3 bases from J, with 16 bases between. In germline, CDR1 is SGHVS, CDR2 FQNEAQ. The CDR3, as DNA: TGTGCCAGCAGCCCCGACAGTTGGGGGGAAGAGACCCAGTACTTC. Translation gives CASSPDSWGEETQYF.

The gene calls are TRBV6-1 and TRBJ2-2; TRBD1 aligns across 7 bases. The germline CDR1 and CDR2 sequences are MNHNS and SASEGT. CDR3 size: 14 residues. Losses at the gene ends were 8 bases for V and 0 bases for J; bases not matched to a gene: 3. The DNA for the CDR3 is TGTGCCAGCCCGAGGGGGCCGAACACCGGGGAGCTGTTTTTT. Protein sequence: CASPRGPNTGELFF.

This clonotype was counted a few times. One end of the junction is discordant with germline, which a read error may explain. The J gene is TRBJ2-5, the V gene TRBV18, with D possibly called TRBD1 or TRBD2 (5 bases each). The CDR3 is made up of 15 amino acids. CDR1 is KGHSH, CDR2 LQKENI, per germline. Here the CDR3 DNA reads TGTGCCAGCTCACCAACCGCGGACTGGTGGCAGGGTAGGAACTTC. As protein: CASSPTADWWQGRNF.

The chain joins TRBV19 to TRBJ2-2, with TRBD2 as a possible D gene (6 bases). Trimming shortened V by 6 bases and J by 3 bases, and 11 bases separated the two germline ends. The CDR3 spans 14 residues. Germline CDR1 reads LNHDA; CDR2 reads SQIVND (reference sequence). CDR3 region: CASRSGEYTGELFF. For the CDR3, the DNA is TGTGCCAGTAGGTCGGGAGAGTACACCGGGGAGCTGTTTTTT.

V is TRBV19 and J is TRBJ1-4; tentative D call: TRBD1 (6 bases). The germline V gene has CDR1 LNHDA and CDR2 SQIVND (reference sequence). V was trimmed by 6 bases and J by 2 bases, leaving 25 bases between them. CDR3 size: 19 residues. CDR3: CASRTGLMPPRSTNEKLFF. CDR3 sequence (DNA): TGTGCCAGTAGGACAGGATTAATGCCTCCTCGGTCGACTAATGAAAAACTGTTTTTT.

The count of this clonotype is one. V is TRBV9 and J is TRBJ2-1; 10 bases agree with TRBD1. After removal of 3 bases from V and 7 bases from J, the junction contained 7 bases not matched to a gene. The CDR3 loop spans 15 amino acids. Germline V gene lookup returns CDR1 SGDLS and CDR2 YYNGEE. CDR3 residues: CASSAGQGLANEQFF. The CDR3, as DNA: TGTGCCAGCAGCGCGGGACAGGGGTTAGCAAATGAGCAGTTCTTC.

The chain combines TRBV7-2 with TRBJ1-3; D is ambiguous. The CDR3 extends over 14 amino acids. Looked up from germline, CDR1 is SGHTA and CDR2 is FQGNSA. V was cut by 6 bases and J by 0 bases, with 9 bases left in between. The CDR3 nucleotides read TGTGCCAGCAGACCCCTTAGCTCTGGAAACACCATATATTTT. It codes for CASRPLSSGNTIYF.

This chain joins TRBV28 and TRBJ1-6; no firm D call. The CDR3 sequence is 13 residues long. Trimming shortened V by 6 bases and J by 10 bases, and 13 bases separated the two germline ends. CDR1 is MDHEN and CDR2 is SYDVKM in the germline V gene. The CDR3 coding sequence is TGTGCCAGCAGCCCCAATCACGGATCACCCCTCCACTTT. This encodes CASSPNHGSPLHF. Together with reference TRBV28 and TRBJ1-6, the CDR3 gives the full variable domain: DVKVTQSSRYLVKRTGEKVFLECVQDMDHENMFWYRQDPGLGLRLIYFSYDVKMKEKGDIPEGYSVSREKKERFSLILESASTNQTSMYLCASSPNHGSPLHFGNGTRLTVT.

The chain joins TRBV4-2 to TRBJ1-5; no clear D gene. This CDR3 region has 16 residues. With 0 bases removed from V and 1 base from J, the gap between germline ends came to 10 bases. Germline CDR1 reads LGHNA; CDR2 reads YNFKEQ. The DNA for the CDR3 is TGTGCCAGCAGCCAAGACGCGGGAAGGAGCAATCAGCCCCAGCATTTT. It specifies CASSQDAGRSNQPQHF.

The chain is built from TRBV20-1 and TRBJ2-7; D is perhaps TRBD1 (6 bases). The CDR3 contains 15 residues. The ends were cut back, 5 bases at V and 4 bases at J, with 21 bases in the middle. Per germline, CDR1 DFQATT and CDR2 SNEGSKA (reference sequence). As DNA, the CDR3 is TGCAGTGCTCGAAAACTCGGGACAAGTCCATACGAGCAGTACTTC. It specifies CSARKLGTSPYEQYF.

V is TRBV4-3 and J is TRBJ2-7, with 12 bases aligning to TRBD1. Germline V CDR1 and CDR2: LGHNA, YSLEER. CDR3 length equals 17 residues. J lost 7 bases, V lost 3 bases, and 13 bases had no gene match. CDR3 DNA sequence: TGCGCCAGCAGCCAGGTACCTCCGGGACAGGGGGCCGGAGAGCAGTACTTC. Its protein is CASSQVPPGQGAGEQYF.

The chain employs TRBV30 and TRBJ2-7; 11 bases line up with TRBD2. CDR1 is GTSNPN, CDR2 SVGIG, per germline (reference sequence). The junction had 4 bases not matched to a gene; V was cut back by 5 bases and J by 4 bases. This CDR3 contains 13 residues. CDR3 nucleotides: TGTGCCTGGCGAGTAGCGGGAGGGTACGAGCAGTACTTC. It yields the protein CAWRVAGGYEQYF.

V is TRBV25-1 and J is TRBJ1-2, with 7 bases matching TRBD1. The germline CDR1 and CDR2 sequences are MGHDK and SYGVNS. CDR3 size: 18 residues. Losses at the gene ends were 3 bases for V and 5 bases for J; bases not matched to a gene: 18. The CDR3 is CASSDLGGATGQLYGYTF. The DNA of the CDR3 is TGTGCCAGCAGTGACCTCGGGGGGGCGACGGGACAGCTTTATGGCTACACCTTC.

In nucleotides, the CDR3 is TGTGCCAGCAGTGAAGGAGCGGTAGAGACCCAGTACTTC. Its translation: CASSEGAVETQYF. The chain recombines TRBV25-1 with TRBJ2-5; possible D gene TRBD2, 5 bases. Trimming left V 2 bases short and J 4 bases short, with 8 bases between. There are 13 residues in the CDR3. Germline V gene sequence: CDR1 MGHDK, CDR2 SYGVNS.

The chain is built from TRBV6-5 and TRBJ2-3; 11 bases match TRBD2. From germline, CDR1 is MNHEY and CDR2 SVGAGI. CDR3 length: 18 amino acids. V was clipped by 0 bases and J by 2 bases; unmatched bases: 7. Here the CDR3 reads CASSYSKLAGEYTDTQYF. The CDR3 bases are TGTGCCAGCAGTTACTCGAAACTAGCGGGAGAATACACAGATACGCAGTATTTT.

The chain links TRBV19 to TRBJ2-2; D possibly corresponds to TRBD1 (6 bases). V lost 4 bases and J lost 0, with 12 bases in between. This CDR3 has 16 residues. Germline V gives CDR1 LNHDA, CDR2 SQIVND (reference sequence). The CDR3 DNA reads TGTGCCAGTAGTAAACGGACAGACGCGAACACCGGGGAGCTGTTTTTT. Protein product: CASSKRTDANTGELFF.

This chain links TRBV4-3 with TRBJ1-1; perhaps TRBD1 as D (5 bases). The CDR3 runs to 15 residues. The ends were cut back, 0 bases at V and 5 bases at J, with 13 bases in the middle. Per the germline V gene, CDR1 is LGHNA and CDR2 is YSLEER. The CDR3 protein is CASSQDQGSRTEAFF. The CDR3 bases are TGCGCCAGCAGCCAAGATCAGGGTTCGAGGACTGAAGCTTTCTTT.

This clonotype was observed a few times. This chain joins TRBV2 and TRBJ2-7, with TRBD1 matching 9 bases. Germline V gene sequence: CDR1 SNHLY, CDR2 FYNNEI. The junction had 5 bases not matched to a gene; V was cut back by 5 bases and J by 3 bases. This CDR3 is 14 amino acids long. CDR3: CASSPDRGDYEQYF. As DNA, the CDR3 is TGTGCCAGCAGTCCGGACAGGGGCGACTACGAGCAGTACTTC.

The chain is built from TRBV6-2 or TRBV6-3 and TRBJ1-1; D is possibly TRBD1 (6 bases). Germline V CDR1 and CDR2: MNHEY, SVGEGT. Between the trimmed V and J ends, which lost 6 bases and 1 base, there was a span of 15 bases. CDR3 size: 15 residues. CDR3 in DNA: TGTGCCAGCAGAAATCCGGGGGGCCCGAACACTGAAGCTTTCTTT. It encodes CASRNPGGPNTEAFF.